This T cell receptor (beta chain) was sequenced for a study of blood T cell repertoires in COVID-19. Study at large: Samples taken during acute and convalescent COVID-19 were collected in the United States, Italy and Spain.

Here immunoSEQ multiplex PCR was the method, and the copy in TCRdb shows in-frame clones only, minus some. The data hold about 430,000 clones, with roughly 90% observed a single time. During active infection, Seattle patients enrolled and were then monitored through disease. Germline-derived CDR1 and CDR2 are LNHDA and SQIVND (reference sequence). The CDR3 totals 15 residues. The V gene lost 7 bases and the J gene lost 0 bases, with 13 bases spanning the gap. The chain uses TRBV19 and TRBJ2-1, with D maybe TRBD2 (6 bases). Sample: peripheral blood. The receptor comes from a man aged 18 to 30 with COVID-19, enrolled during active disease. The chain's CDR3 is CASNVGGASYNEQFF. CDR3 DNA: TGTGCCAGTAACGTCGGAGGGGCCTCCTACAATGAGCAGTTCTTC.